This TCR beta chain came from a study of T-cell memory formation after mild COVID-19. TCRdb processed the 5' RACE reads anew with MiXCR; each CDR3 protein has one entry. The sample includes some 310,000 distinct CDR3 sequences, roughly 20% of them seen just once. CDR1 is SGHRS, CDR2 YFSETQ, per germline. The CDR3 has 14 residues. Trimming cost V 1 base and J 5 bases, with 12 bases left between them. The chain links TRBV5-1 to TRBJ1-1; D unclear. Material for sequencing was PBMCs or a T cell subset sorted from them (not recorded which). The clonotype comes from a man aged 18 to 30 who had mild COVID-19 (a few samples of this study predate the infection). Cell type and time point are not known. CDR3 nucleotide sequence: TGCGCCAGCAGCTTGATAGGTCCGAATACTGAAGCTTTCTTT. Translated, it gives CASSLIGPNTEAFF.